The 29 T cell receptor beta chains in this list originate from one sample, sequenced in a study of blood T cell repertoires in COVID-19. Assay: immunoSEQ multiplex PCR; the TCRdb copy retains only in-frame clones and omits some. Found here are fewer than 85,000 clones, about 85% of them singletons; the top ten hold about 9%. Material: peripheral blood. The receptor source for this set is a human donor in a cohort sampled during active COVID-19.

The genes are TRBV30 and TRBJ1-1, with 9 bases matching TRBD1. Germline V lookup: CDR1 GTSNPN, CDR2 SVGIG (reference sequence). The ends lost 3 bases at V and 1 base at J; junction bases unmatched: 6. The CDR3 totals 15 residues. The CDR3 DNA follows: TGTGCCTGGAGGCCCCGACAGGGGGGGAACACTGAAGCTTTCTTT. It translates to CAWRPRQGGNTEAFF.

The chain has TRBV5-4 and TRBJ1-3; TRBD1 matches at 8 bases. The CDR3 is 15 residues long. Germline lookup yields CDR1 SGHNT and CDR2 YYREEE (reference sequence). Germline trimming cut 3 bases from V and 3 bases from J; bases unmatched to any gene: 5. In DNA form, the CDR3 reads TGTGCCAGCAGCTACCAGGGGGCGCATGGAAACACCATATATTTT. Its protein is CASSYQGAHGNTIYF.

The rearrangement uses TRBV10-3 and TRBJ1-6; D unresolved. The V end lost 2 bases, the J end lost 10 bases, and 18 bases lay between the germline ends. Germline lookup yields CDR1 ENHRY and CDR2 SYGVKD. The CDR3 sequence is 16 residues long. The CDR3 is CAISENEAPEGSPLHF. CDR3 bases: TGTGCCATCAGTGAGAATGAGGCCCCGGAGGGCTCACCCCTCCACTTT.

This clone has just a few counts. J is TRBJ1-2 and V is TRBV19, with TRBD1 identical over 10 bases. In germline, CDR1 is LNHDA, CDR2 SQIVND (reference sequence). The CDR3 spans 13 residues. The junction had 7 bases not matched to a gene; V was cut back by 7 bases and J by 8 bases. The CDR3 DNA is TGTGCCAGTACCGCCGGGACAGGGGTAGGCTACACCTTC. Its protein is CASTAGTGVGYTF.

The gene calls are TRBV11-2 and TRBJ1-2, with TRBD1 as a possible D gene (6 bases). Trimming removed 0 bases at V and 5 bases at J, with 13 bases between. This CDR3 spans 15 amino acids. Looked up from germline, CDR1 is SGHAT and CDR2 is FQNNGV. The CDR3 is CASSLDVRGVYGYTF. The CDR3 nucleotides read TGTGCCAGCAGCTTAGATGTCAGGGGCGTTTATGGCTACACCTTC.

The V call is TRBV5-1, the J call TRBJ1-4; 8 bases agree with TRBD1. V shed 0 bases, J shed 2 bases, and the junction held 3 bases outside the gene matches. This CDR3 has 16 residues. Germline assignment: CDR1 SGHRS and CDR2 YFSETQ. The CDR3 sequence: CASSLGTGNTNEKLFF. For the CDR3, the DNA is TGCGCCAGCAGCTTGGGGACAGGGAATACTAATGAAAAACTGTTTTTT. Full variable domain (rest looked up from reference TRBV5-1 and TRBJ1-4): KAGVTQTPRYLIKTRGQQVTLSCSPISGHRSVSWYQQTPGQGLQFLFEYFSETQRNKGNFPGRFSGRQFSNSRSEMNVSTLELGDSALYLCASSLGTGNTNEKLFFGSGTQLSVL.

The table lists this clone with a count of one. The chain uses TRBV19 and TRBJ1-1; no definite D call. V was pared by 4 bases and J by 1 base, with 7 bases between. CDR3 size: 13 residues. Looked up from germline, CDR1 is LNHDA and CDR2 is SQIVND (reference sequence). For the CDR3, the DNA is TGTGCCAGTAGTAGGACTGAGAACACTGAAGCTTTCTTT. It specifies CASSRTENTEAFF.

The chain joins TRBV30 to TRBJ2-7; no firm D call. CDR1 is GTSNPN and CDR2 is SVGIG in the germline V gene (reference sequence). The CDR3 covers 13 residues. V was trimmed by 2 bases and J by 3 bases, leaving 11 bases between them. CDR3: CAWSPPLSYEQYF. Written as DNA, the CDR3 is TGTGCCTGGAGTCCCCCCTTGAGCTACGAGCAGTACTTC.

The chain is built from TRBV5-1 and TRBJ2-1, with D unresolved. CDR3 length equals 13 residues. V lost 0 bases and J 9 bases, leaving 10 bases between the germline ends. Looked up from germline, CDR1 is SGHRS and CDR2 is YFSETQ. CDR3 residues: CASSLGLDAEQFF. The DNA of the CDR3 is TGCGCCAGCAGCTTGGGCCTAGATGCTGAGCAGTTCTTC.

The table lists this clone with a count of one. V gene TRBV28 combines with J gene TRBJ1-6; 7 bases map to TRBD1. The germline gives CDR1 MDHEN, CDR2 SYDVKM. The CDR3 has 16 residues. J lost 7 bases, V lost 3 bases, and 9 bases had no gene match. The CDR3 loop reads CASSFPRGTENSPLHF. CDR3 coding DNA: TGTGCCAGCAGTTTCCCCCGGGGGACAGAAAATTCACCCCTCCACTTT.

J is TRBJ1-3 and V is TRBV7-9; 8 nucleotides agree with TRBD1. With 4 bases clipped from V and 0 bases from J, the junction kept 2 bases outside the gene matches. The CDR3 sequence is 15 residues long. In germline, CDR1 is SEHNR, CDR2 FQNEAQ (reference sequence). The CDR3 DNA reads as TGTGCCAGCAGCTCGACAGGGGACTCTGGAAACACCATATATTTT. This translates into CASSSTGDSGNTIYF. Filled out from reference TRBV7-9 and TRBJ1-3, the complete variable domain reads DTGVSQNPRHKITKRGQNVTFRCDPISEHNRLYWYRQTLGQGPEFLTYFQNEAQLEKSRLLSDRFSAERPKGSFSTLEIQRTEQGDSAMYLCASSSTGDSGNTIYFGEGSWLTVV.

The rearrangement joins TRBV29-1 to TRBJ1-4; D remains ambiguous. Germline CDR1 SQVTM, CDR2 ANQGSEA. The V gene lost 1 base and the J gene lost 6 bases, with 3 bases spanning the gap. There are 11 residues in the CDR3. CDR3 residues: CSVEAYEKLFF. The CDR3 DNA sequence: TGCAGCGTTGAAGCGTATGAAAAACTGTTTTTT. Filled out from reference TRBV29-1 and TRBJ1-4, the complete variable domain reads SAVISQKPSRDICQRGTSLTIQCQVDSQVTMMFWYRQQPGQSLTLIATANQGSEATYESGFVIDKFPISRPNLTFSTLTVSNMSPEDSSIYLCSVEAYEKLFFGSGTQLSVL.

The rearrangement links TRBV19 to TRBJ2-7; perhaps TRBD2 as D (7 bases). V lost 5 bases and J 6 bases, leaving 11 bases between the germline ends. This CDR3 has 12 amino acids. Germline assignment: CDR1 LNHDA and CDR2 SQIVND (reference sequence). Written as DNA, the CDR3 is TGTGCCAGTAGTCCGGGGGGCGCCGAGCAGTACTTC. Protein product: CASSPGGAEQYF. Full variable domain (outside the CDR3, taken from reference TRBV19 and TRBJ2-7): DGGITQSPKYLFRKEGQNVTLSCEQNLNHDAMYWYRQDPGQGLRLIYYSQIVNDFQKGDIAEGYSVSREKKESFPLTVTSAQKNPTAFYLCASSPGGAEQYFGPGTRLTVT.

This clone was detected only once. The V and J genes are TRBV28 and TRBJ1-6; 7 bases line up with TRBD1. Germline V lookup: CDR1 MDHEN, CDR2 SYDVKM. After removal of 6 bases from V and 10 bases from J, the junction contained 9 bases not matched to a gene. There are 14 residues in the CDR3. The CDR3 region has the DNA TGTGCCAGCAGCTGGACAGGCGGGGACTCACCCCTCCACTTT. It translates to CASSWTGGDSPLHF.

V and J are TRBV30 and TRBJ2-3; 8 bases fit TRBD2. Germline CDR1 GTSNPN, CDR2 SVGIG (reference sequence). This CDR3 contains 14 residues. Losses at the gene ends were 0 bases for V and 10 bases for J; bases not matched to a gene: 9. The CDR3 reads CAWSVREGRAPQYF. For the CDR3, the DNA is TGTGCCTGGAGTGTACGGGAGGGCCGGGCTCCGCAGTATTTT.

V gene TRBV28 combines with J gene TRBJ1-2; D call uncertain. The V gene's germline CDR1 is MDHEN and CDR2 SYDVKM. This CDR3 spans 11 amino acids. Deletions cut 4 bases from V and 7 bases from J, with 7 bases between. The CDR3 DNA follows: TGTGCCAGCAGTTGGGGAGCTGGCTACACCTTC. Translation gives CASSWGAGYTF.

The rearrangement joins TRBV5-1 to TRBJ1-4, with TRBD1 matching over 10 bases. CDR3 length equals 14 residues. CDR1 and CDR2 (germline): SGHRS, YFSETQ. J was trimmed by 7 bases and V by 4 bases; bases with no gene match: 4. DNA for the CDR3: TGCGCCAGCAGCGAGGGACAGGGGACTGAAAAACTGTTTTTT. It encodes CASSEGQGTEKLFF.

This chain connects TRBV11-2 to TRBJ2-7; D perhaps matches TRBD1 (6 bases). Trimming removed 0 bases at V and 3 bases at J, with 15 bases between. The germline gives CDR1 SGHAT, CDR2 FQNNGV. The length of the CDR3 is 16 residues. The CDR3 nucleotides are TGTGCCAGCAGCTTAGATGGAGGACAGTTTATCTACGAGCAGTACTTC. It encodes CASSLDGGQFIYEQYF.

The chain has TRBV9 and TRBJ1-5; 11 positions match TRBD1. This CDR3 spans 15 amino acids. After removal of 3 bases from V and 2 bases from J, the junction contained 1 base not matched to a gene. Germline CDR1 and CDR2: SGDLS and YYNGEE. This chain's CDR3 is CASSEGQGGNQPQHF. CDR3 DNA sequence: TGTGCCAGCAGCGAGGGACAGGGGGGCAATCAGCCCCAGCATTTT.

The chain couples TRBV12-3 or TRBV12-4 to TRBJ2-3; 7 bases align to TRBD1. The CDR3 spans 13 residues. The J segment lost 3 bases and the V segment lost 7 bases, leaving 4 bases of the junction unmatched. This CDR3 reads CASTTGETDTQYF. The DNA of the CDR3 is TGTGCCAGCACCACAGGGGAGACAGATACGCAGTATTTT.

The J gene is TRBJ1-4, the V gene TRBV4-1; 8 bases align to TRBD1. The CDR3 has 19 amino acids. Germline CDR1 and CDR2: MGHRA and YSYEKL. V was pared by 0 bases and J by 3 bases, with 12 bases of the junction left unmatched. The CDR3 here is CASSQERTGRRVSNEKLFF. CDR3 bases: TGCGCCAGCAGCCAAGAACGGACAGGGAGAAGGGTATCTAATGAAAAACTGTTTTTT.

J is TRBJ2-5 and V is TRBV4-1; D is possibly TRBD2 (6 bases). The CDR3 runs to 15 residues. V gave up 2 bases and J gave up 7 bases, with 17 bases separating them. Germline-derived CDR1 and CDR2 are MGHRA and YSYEKL. CDR3 nucleotide sequence: TGCGCCAGCAGCCAAACGGGACTCCTGACGGGGACCCAGTACTTC. Protein product: CASSQTGLLTGTQYF.

This clone was seen just once. V is TRBV9 and J is TRBJ1-4; maybe TRBD1 (6 bases). Trimming took off 4 bases at V and 0 bases at J, with 13 bases between the two ends. The CDR3 is made up of 16 amino acids. CDR1 SGDLS and CDR2 YYNGEE come from the germline V gene. The CDR3 DNA is TGTGCCAGCAGCATAAGGCCAGGGGCAACTAATGAAAAACTGTTTTTT. Translating gives CASSIRPGATNEKLFF.

DNA for the CDR3: TGCAGTGCTTACAGGGGAGAAAAACTGTTTTTT. This gives the protein CSAYRGEKLFF. The V and J genes are TRBV20-1 and TRBJ1-4; TRBD1 agrees at 7 bases. Unmatched junction bases numbered 2, after V lost 5 bases and J lost 8 bases. Germline V gene data show CDR1 as DFQATT and CDR2 as SNEGSKA (reference sequence). This CDR3 has 11 residues.

V and J are TRBV4-1 and TRBJ1-1, with D possibly TRBD1 on 5 matching bases. Germline CDR1 reads MGHRA; CDR2 reads YSYEKL. The CDR3 length is 13 residues. V dropped 3 bases and J dropped 1 base, with 6 bases sitting between them. DNA for the CDR3: TGCGCCAGCAGCCACGGGGGGAACACTGAAGCTTTCTTT. It codes for CASSHGGNTEAFF.

The rearrangement uses TRBV9 and TRBJ1-1; no definite D call. CDR3 length: 14 residues. The germline CDR1 and CDR2 sequences are SGDLS and YYNGEE. With 0 bases removed from V and 2 bases from J, the gap between germline ends came to 8 bases. CDR3 loop: CASSVATHNTEAFF. The CDR3, as DNA: TGTGCCAGCAGCGTAGCTACTCATAACACTGAAGCTTTCTTT.

The V gene is TRBV28, the J gene TRBJ1-2, with D possibly TRBD1 on 5 matching bases. Germline CDR1 MDHEN, CDR2 SYDVKM. This CDR3 contains 12 residues. Trimming shortened V by 5 bases and J by 5 bases, and 9 bases separated the two germline ends. The CDR3 bases are TGTGCCAGCAGTCCCAGACAGTATGGCTACACCTTC. Protein product: CASSPRQYGYTF.

V gene TRBV10-3 combines with J gene TRBJ2-2, with D perhaps TRBD1 (5 bases). This CDR3 contains 15 residues. V was cut by 3 bases and J by 1 base, with 9 bases left in between. The germline CDR1 and CDR2 sequences are ENHRY and SYGVKD. The CDR3 is CAISETTGNTGELFF. In DNA, the CDR3 is TGTGCCATCAGTGAAACAACAGGGAACACCGGGGAGCTGTTTTTT.

The genes are TRBV18 and TRBJ2-6; D may be TRBD1 (6 bases). The CDR3 sequence is 18 residues long. Germline CDR1 reads KGHSH; CDR2 reads LQKENI. V was cut by 1 base and J by 0 bases, with 13 bases left in between. CDR3 bases: TGTGCCAGCTCACCACGGACAGACTTAAGCTCTGGGGCCAACGTCCTGACTTTC. Translating it yields CASSPRTDLSSGANVLTF.